Below are 11 T cell receptor beta chains sequenced from a single sample in a study of T cells in Graves' hyperthyroidism and ophthalmopathy. Regions amplified from RNA transcripts were the TCR beta CDR3 regions. HTBI primers were the set used in a first-round RT-PCR of the TCR CDR3. TCRdb fed the multiplex PCR reads into MiXCR, producing one record per CDR3 protein. The profile shows more than 350,000 distinct CDR3 sequences, approximately 16% of them singletons. Sequenced material: blood. These receptors originate from a woman aged 55 to 70 with Graves' ophthalmopathy.

This clonotype came up a few times. A clone one base away is much larger, so this may be a read error. The rearrangement joins TRBV6-2 or TRBV6-3 to TRBJ2-1; D might be TRBD2 (6 bases). Between the trimmed V and J ends, which lost 8 bases and 0 bases, there was a span of 17 bases. The germline CDR1 and CDR2 sequences are MNHEY and SVGEGT. The CDR3 runs to 16 residues. The CDR3 protein is CASGTLEGSSYNEQFF. The CDR3 DNA follows: TGTGCCAGCGGGACTTTGGAGGGTAGCTCCTACAATGAGCAGTTCTTC.

In its sample, this clonotype was seen a few times. This chain links TRBV7-3 with TRBJ2-3; 13 nucleotides agree with TRBD2. The CDR3 runs 21 residues. V dropped 1 base and J dropped 2; count of bases not matched to a gene: 15. Per germline, CDR1 SGHTA and CDR2 FQGTGA. CDR3 nucleotides: TGTGCCAGCAGCTTAAATCCACTAGCGGGAGGGCTCCGGGGGGTCACAGATACGCAGTATTTT. This codes for CASSLNPLAGGLRGVTDTQYF.

The chain couples TRBV5-8 to TRBJ2-7, with a possible D match to TRBD1 (5 bases). The germline gives CDR1 SGHTS, CDR2 YDEGEE. Trimming left V 4 bases short and J 6 bases short, with 14 bases between. The CDR3 covers 13 residues. The CDR3 nucleotides are TGTGCCAGCAGCGTTATCCAGGGTGGCGAGCAGTACTTC. Translating gives CASSVIQGGEQYF.

This clonotype showed up many times. The rearrangement joins TRBV5-1 to TRBJ2-1; D is ambiguous. Germline loops: CDR1 SGHRS, CDR2 YFSETQ. V lost 0 bases, J lost 7 bases, and 8 bases lay in between. The CDR3 length is 13 residues. The CDR3 loop reads CASSLAAPNEQFF. The CDR3 coding sequence is TGCGCCAGCAGCTTGGCTGCCCCAAATGAGCAGTTCTTC.

This clonotype was seen only a few times. This chain connects TRBV28 to TRBJ1-3, with D possibly TRBD1 on 5 matching bases. Germline CDR1 MDHEN, CDR2 SYDVKM. The CDR3 is 15 residues long. Trimming took 6 bases from V and 3 from J, leaving 15 bases between them. In nucleotides, the CDR3 is TGTGCCAGCAGCCCGGCGGGGGGTCTTGGAAACACCATATATTTT. It codes for CASSPAGGLGNTIYF. Filled out from reference TRBV28 and TRBJ1-3, the complete variable domain reads DVKVTQSSRYLVKRTGEKVFLECVQDMDHENMFWYRQDPGLGLRLIYFSYDVKMKEKGDIPEGYSVSREKKERFSLILESASTNQTSMYLCASSPAGGLGNTIYFGEGSWLTVV.

The CDR3 DNA sequence: TGCAGTGCTAGAGGAGCGGGGAGCTCCTACGAGCAGTACTTC. Residues: CSARGAGSSYEQYF. The rearrangement uses TRBV20-1 and TRBJ2-7, with TRBD2 matching 7 bases. After removal of 1 base from V and 0 bases from J, the junction contained 3 bases not matched to a gene. CDR1 is DFQATT and CDR2 is SNEGSKA in the germline V gene (reference sequence). The CDR3 is 14 residues long.

Comment on this clonotype: Germline is not matched at one junction end, which may reflect a read error. This sequence joins TRBV29-1 and TRBJ2-7, with 11 bases aligning to TRBD1. The V gene's germline CDR1 is SQVTM and CDR2 ANQGSEA. The CDR3 is made up of 13 amino acids. This chain's CDR3 is CGVAGQGADEQYF. CDR3 DNA sequence: TGCGGCGTTGCCGGACAGGGGGCCGACGAGCAGTACTTC.

For this clonotype: A much larger clone differs by one base, so this may be a read error. In this CDR3 the conserved last residue, phenylalanine or tryptophan, is missing, so a read error is likely. The chain combines TRBV28 with TRBJ2-5, with D maybe TRBD1 (7 bases). The CDR3 is 15 residues long. The V end was cut by 3 bases, the J end by 5 bases, with 16 bases between. Germline V gene data show CDR1 as MDHEN and CDR2 as SYDVKM. The CDR3 sequence is CASSLAGGGRETQYL. DNA for the CDR3: TGTGCCAGCAGTTTGGCAGGGGGAGGCCGGGAGACCCAGTACCTC.

The J gene is TRBJ1-1, the V gene TRBV11-2; D perhaps matches TRBD1 (5 bases). The germline CDR1 and CDR2 sequences are SGHAT and FQNNGV. The V end was cut by 1 base, the J end by 6 bases, with 15 bases between. The CDR3 consists of 15 residues. The CDR3 loop reads CASSLGRLGVPEAFF. The CDR3 nucleotides are TGTGCCAGCAGCTTAGGCCGGTTGGGGGTTCCTGAAGCTTTCTTT.

V and J are TRBV10-1 and TRBJ1-1, with D hard to call. Germline CDR1 WNHNN, CDR2 SYGVQD (reference sequence). The CDR3 loop spans 14 amino acids. Deletions cut 5 bases from V and 1 base from J, with 11 bases between. This CDR3 reads CASSRNGWNTEAFF. For the CDR3, the DNA is TGCGCCAGCAGTCGGAACGGATGGAACACTGAAGCTTTCTTT.

This clonotype was found many times. The genes are TRBV7-2 and TRBJ2-2; 13 bases are a match to TRBD2. The CDR3 spans 18 residues. Trimming removed 5 bases from V and 2 bases from J; junction bases left unmatched: 8. Germline V gene data show CDR1 as SGHTA and CDR2 as FQGNSA. The chain's CDR3 is CASSAGLAGVANTGELFF. The CDR3 nucleotides read TGTGCCAGCAGCGCAGGACTAGCGGGAGTTGCAAACACCGGGGAGCTGTTTTTT.